This entry lists 6 T cell receptor beta chains sequenced from one sample in a study of human T cells and chemical hapten exposure. Time point defined: patch test 1, 2 weeks after DPC sensitization. Treatment noted: therapeutic diphenylcyclopropenone sensitization with weekly scalp DPC. TCRdb re-called the RACE reads with MiXCR, one entry per CDR3 protein. The sample holds 300,000 to 400,000 distinct CDR3 sequences, approximately 6.3% seen once. The source was whole blood, collected in connection with sensitization to the hapten diphenylcyclopropenone (DPC). Receptor source: a woman between 18 and 29 years old with alopecia areata. Some clones in this sample may be carry-over from other donors' samples.

The CDR3, as DNA: TGTGCCAGCCGGGACGGATACAATGAGCAGTTCTTC. Protein sequence: CASRDGYNEQFF. This chain connects TRBV12-3 or TRBV12-4 to TRBJ2-1; D possibly uses TRBD1 or TRBD2 (5 bases each). CDR3 length: 12 amino acids. V was pared by 8 bases and J by 4 bases, with 9 bases between.

This clonotype came up many times. The chain recombines TRBV20-1 with TRBJ2-3; 10 bases fit TRBD1. Germline V gene data show CDR1 as DFQATT and CDR2 as SNEGSKA (reference sequence). Germline trimming cut 1 base from V and 3 bases from J; bases unmatched to any gene: 4. This CDR3 is 15 amino acids long. The CDR3 reads CSARVDRGWTDTQYF. The DNA of the CDR3 is TGCAGTGCTAGAGTGGACAGGGGGTGGACAGATACGCAGTATTTT.

This chain connects TRBV9 to TRBJ2-3; D unresolved. V lost 0 bases and J 4 bases, leaving 15 bases between the germline ends. The CDR3 length is 16 residues. Germline assignment: CDR1 SGDLS and CDR2 YYNGEE. CDR3 loop: CASSVALASGSDTQYF. CDR3 sequence (DNA): TGTGCCAGCAGCGTAGCACTTGCGTCTGGGTCAGATACGCAGTATTTT.

The rearrangement joins TRBV5-6 to TRBJ2-7; no firm D call. CDR1 is SGHDT, CDR2 YYEEEE, per germline. There are 11 residues in the CDR3. V was clipped by 3 bases and J by 5 bases, with 6 bases between them. CDR3 in DNA: TGTGCCAGCAGCTACAGCCACGAGCAGTACTTC. It translates to CASSYSHEQYF. The whole variable domain, filled in from reference TRBV5-6 and TRBJ2-7, reads DAGVTQSPTHLIKTRGQQVTLRCSPKSGHDTVSWYQQALGQGPQFIFQYYEEEERQRGNFPDRFSGHQFPNYSSELNVNALLLGDSALYLCASSYSHEQYFGPGTRLTVT.

At least ten counts were recorded for this clonotype. This chain uses TRBV28 with TRBJ2-3; D is possibly TRBD2 (6 bases). Trimming took off 5 bases at V and 0 bases at J, with 18 bases between the two ends. The germline gives CDR1 MDHEN, CDR2 SYDVKM. CDR3 length: 17 amino acids. The CDR3, as DNA: TGTGCCAGCAGTGACTTAGAAGCGGGCCCTAGCACAGATACGCAGTATTTT. Protein: CASSDLEAGPSTDTQYF.

There are a few counts of this clonotype. The rearrangement links TRBV3-1 to TRBJ2-5, with 8 bases aligning to TRBD2. CDR3 size: 15 residues. The germline V gene has CDR1 LGHDT and CDR2 YNNKEL (reference sequence). V lost 3 bases to trimming and J lost 5 bases; unmatched junction nucleotides: 8. CDR3 sequence: CASSQAGGRKETQYF. CDR3 nucleotide sequence: TGTGCCAGCAGCCAGGCGGGGGGAAGGAAGGAGACCCAGTACTTC.